A selection of T cell receptor beta chains follows, all from one sample in a study of spatial heterogeneity in lung cancer. MiXCR, run by TCRdb on the 5' RACE reads, gives a single entry per CDR3 protein. The data contain 35,000 to 55,000 distinct CDR3 sequences, around 7% of them singletons. Sequencing used PBMCs, obtained at surgery. These receptors originate from a female donor with early-stage non-small cell lung cancer. Each CDR3 is given with its conserved first and last residue. D genes are given only for firm matches. A clone size is listed for some rows: how often the clone was seen (once, few, many), or a class if it is expanded.

V gene,D gene,clone size,J gene,CDR3 DNA,CDR3 protein
TRBV20-1,NA,NA,TRBJ1-5,TGCAGTGCTAGCGTACAGGGAAACCTTGGCAATCAGCCCCAGCATTTT,CSASVQGNLGNQPQHF
TRBV20-1,TRBD2,many,TRBJ2-3,TGCAGTGCCAGAAATCCTAGCGGGGGGGCAGATACGCAGTATTTT,CSARNPSGGADTQYF
TRBV7-2,TRBD2,NA,TRBJ2-5,TGTGCCAGCAGCTTAAGCGGGGGGCCGGGAGGGACCCAGTACTTC,CASSLSGGPGGTQYF
TRBV5-1,NA,few,TRBJ1-1,TGCGCCAGCAGCTATACAGGGCCCGGGGAAAACACTGAAGCTTTCTTT,CASSYTGPGENTEAFF
TRBV6-2/TRBV6-3,NA,few,TRBJ1-1,TGTGCCAGCATCCACAGGGAGGGCTCTGAAGCTTTCTTT,CASIHREGSEAFF
TRBV19,NA,many,TRBJ2-7,TGTGCCAGTAGTACCCCGGGCAGCCCTACGAGCTCCTACGAGCAGTACTTC,CASSTPGSPTSSYEQYF
TRBV20-1,NA,many,TRBJ2-2,TGCAGTGCTAGCCTTCCCCGCTCCGGGGAGCTGTTTTTT,CSASLPRSGELFF
TRBV7-2,NA,few,TRBJ2-5,TGTGCCAGCACCCTCGGAGGCCAAGAGACCCAGTACTTC,CASTLGGQETQYF
TRBV19,TRBD1,NA,TRBJ1-5,TGTGCCAGTAGAAAGGCCGGGACAGAGTATAGCAATCAGCCCCAGCATTTT,CASRKAGTEYSNQPQHF
TRBV20-1,TRBD1,many,TRBJ2-7,TGCAGTGCCCGACAGGGACCATCCTACGAGCAGTACTTC,CSARQGPSYEQYF
TRBV5-1,NA,NA,TRBJ1-3,TGCGCCAGCAGCTCCACACAGGGCGGAGGAAACACCATATATTTT,CASSSTQGGGNTIYF
TRBV15,TRBD1,NA,TRBJ1-1,TGTGCCACCAGCAAAGGACAGGTCACTGAAGCTTTCTTT,CATSKGQVTEAFF
TRBV20-1,NA,NA,TRBJ2-4,TGCAGTGCTAGAGTGGGGGGCAAAAACATTCAGTACTTC,CSARVGGKNIQYF
TRBV6-5,NA,many,TRBJ2-2,TGTGCCAGCAGTTACGAGGGGAGGACCGGGGAGCTGTTTTTT,CASSYEGRTGELFF
TRBV9,NA,many,TRBJ2-2,TGTGCCAGCAGCGTAGCTCAAAACACACCGGTCGCCGGGGAGCTGTTTTTT,CASSVAQNTPVAGELFF
TRBV29-1,NA,many,TRBJ2-3,TGCAGCGTTGAAGGCCCGAGGGGGGCCCAACGAGGTCCAGATACGCAGTATTTT,CSVEGPRGAQRGPDTQYF
TRBV18,TRBD1,many,TRBJ2-7,TGTGCCAGCTCCCCCCGGCTAGGGACAGGCACCTACGAGCAGTACTTC,CASSPRLGTGTYEQYF
TRBV6-1,NA,many,TRBJ1-1,TGTGCCAGCAGGGTATATGGCACTGAAGCTTTCTTT,CASRVYGTEAFF
TRBV12-3/TRBV12-4,NA,many,TRBJ1-1,TGTGCCAGCAGCCTGGGCCTGAACACTGAAGCTTTCTTT,CASSLGLNTEAFF
TRBV29-1,TRBD1,many,TRBJ1-5,TGCAGCGTTGGGGACAGTTATAGCAATCAGCCCCAGCATTTT,CSVGDSYSNQPQHF
TRBV20-1,NA,many,TRBJ1-2,TGCAGTGCCCTGGAGGGCGGCTCAGGCTATGGCTACACCTTC,CSALEGGSGYGYTF
TRBV11-2,NA,many,TRBJ2-6,TGTGCCAGCAGCTTAGTCTACGTCTTTGGGGCCAACGTCCTGACTTTC,CASSLVYVFGANVLTF
TRBV4-1,NA,NA,TRBJ2-1,TGCGCCAGCAGCCAAGAGGGGCAGATCTACAATGAGCAGTTCTTC,CASSQEGQIYNEQFF